Below, 23 T cell receptor beta chains from the same sample are listed, as sequenced in a study of cytomegalovirus exposure and HLA in healthy donors. The primer mix had 60 Vbeta and 13 Jbeta primers. The assay was immunoSEQ multiplex PCR, and TCRdb's table has in-frame clones only and misses some. Of approximately 120,000 clones detected, more than 15% appear once; the ten largest clones hold approximately 2.9%. Material for sequencing was PBMCs. The receptors come from a female donor in good health and CMV-seropositive.

This clone has only a few counts. The chain recombines TRBV27 with TRBJ1-6; no definite D call. The V end lost 1 base, the J end lost 5 bases, and 12 bases lay between the germline ends. CDR1 is MNHEY and CDR2 is SMNVEV in the germline V gene (reference sequence). This CDR3 contains 16 residues. The CDR3 here is CASSLLTGVNNSPLHF. The CDR3 bases are TGTGCCAGCAGTTTATTGACGGGAGTAAATAATTCACCCCTCCACTTT.

V gene TRBV4-3 combines with J gene TRBJ2-3, with 15 bases lining up with TRBD2. The V gene end was trimmed by 0 bases and the J gene end by 2 bases; junction bases not matched to a gene: 6. This CDR3 spans 19 amino acids. Germline loops: CDR1 LGHNA, CDR2 YSLEER. The CDR3 DNA sequence: TGCGCCAGCAGCCAAGATACCGGACTAGCGGGGGGGCCCACAGATACGCAGTATTTT. Its translation is CASSQDTGLAGGPTDTQYF.

V is TRBV5-1 and J is TRBJ2-1; 16 bases line up with TRBD2. V lost 1 base, J lost 5 bases, and 6 bases stayed unmatched. The CDR3 loop spans 18 amino acids. Germline values: CDR1 SGHRS, CDR2 YFSETQ. The chain's CDR3 is CASSLWGTSGRADNEQFF. The CDR3 nucleotides read TGCGCCAGCAGCTTGTGGGGGACTAGCGGGAGGGCCGACAATGAGCAGTTCTTC.

This clone came up a few times. The chain couples TRBV11-1 to TRBJ2-1; unclear D gene. The V and J ends lost 2 bases and 5 bases respectively, with 10 bases between them. The CDR3 runs to 14 residues. Germline-derived CDR1 and CDR2 are SGHAT and FQDESV (reference sequence). CDR3 protein: CASSLSGGDNEQFF. As DNA, the CDR3 is TGTGCCAGCAGCTTATCCGGCGGAGACAATGAGCAGTTCTTC.

Remarks on this clone: Distinct nucleotide sequences in the sample also encode this CDR3. V gene TRBV28 combines with J gene TRBJ1-1; TRBD1 matches 8 bases. Germline V gives CDR1 MDHEN, CDR2 SYDVKM. The CDR3 totals 14 residues. The junction had 5 bases not matched to a gene; V was cut back by 4 bases and J by 4 bases. The CDR3 DNA follows: TGTGCCAGCAGTTCCCCCGGACAGGGCACTGAAGCTTTCTTT. Translation gives CASSSPGQGTEAFF.

The chain recombines TRBV6-5 with TRBJ1-5, with 8 bases fitting TRBD1. The CDR3 is 15 amino acids. With 5 bases clipped from V and 6 bases from J, the junction kept 9 bases outside the gene matches. Germline loops: CDR1 MNHEY, CDR2 SVGAGI. The CDR3 DNA reads as TGTGCCAGCAGTAGATCAGGGGGCGCGGGTCAGCCCCAGCATTTT. It encodes CASSRSGGAGQPQHF.

This clone occurred a few times. The chain uses TRBV10-3 and TRBJ1-1, with D possibly TRBD1 on 6 matching bases. Trimming stripped 5 bases from V and 4 bases from J, with 11 bases between. Germline V lookup: CDR1 ENHRY, CDR2 SYGVKD. The length of the CDR3 is 13 residues. The CDR3 loop reads CAISSTGFTEAFF. DNA of the CDR3: TGTGCCATCAGTTCCACAGGGTTCACTGAAGCTTTCTTT.

As concerns this clone: A read error may account for a junction end that differs from germline. The chain is built from TRBV18 and TRBJ2-6; D gene uncertain. Germline CDR1 reads KGHSH; CDR2 reads LQKENI. The CDR3 totals 13 residues. DNA of the CDR3: TGTGCCAGCTCACCACGGCTAGATTCCCCCCCGTCTTTC. Translation: CASSPRLDSPPSF.

This clone was seen only a few times. The CDR3 spells CSVLSGGGTDTQYF. For the CDR3, the DNA is TGCAGCGTTCTGAGCGGGGGGGGCACAGATACGCAGTATTTT. The chain recombines TRBV29-1 with TRBJ2-3; 10 nucleotides align to TRBD2. Germline V gene lookup returns CDR1 SQVTM and CDR2 ANQGSEA. The CDR3 spans 14 residues. V shed 5 bases and J 1 base; nucleotides not matched to a gene: 3.

This clone occurred a few times. The CDR3 spells CASSLQSSGGLHIQETQYF. For the CDR3, the DNA is TGCGCCAGCAGCTTGCAGTCTAGCGGGGGCCTCCACATCCAAGAGACCCAGTACTTC. The chain is built from TRBV5-1 and TRBJ2-5; TRBD2 matches 10 bases. CDR1 is SGHRS, CDR2 YFSETQ, per germline. The V gene end was trimmed by 1 base and the J gene end by 1 base; junction bases not matched to a gene: 13. This CDR3 is 19 amino acids long.

This chain connects TRBV6-1 to TRBJ2-7; the D gene is possibly TRBD1 (5 bases). This CDR3 is built from 14 residues. Germline V gene sequence: CDR1 MNHNS, CDR2 SASEGT. The V end lost 3 bases, the J end lost 0 bases, and 9 bases lay between the germline ends. CDR3 residues: CASSDRAPSYEQYF. CDR3 DNA: TGTGCCAGCAGTGACAGGGCCCCCTCCTACGAGCAGTACTTC.

This clone was recorded a few times. The chain recombines TRBV7-2 with TRBJ2-5; maybe TRBD2 (7 bases). The CDR3 loop spans 14 amino acids. V lost 3 bases to trimming and J lost 5 bases, with 13 bases between them. The germline gives CDR1 SGHTA, CDR2 FQGNSA. This chain's CDR3 is CASSFDSGGETQYF. DNA for the CDR3: TGTGCCAGCAGCTTCGATTCGGGGGGCGAGACCCAGTACTTC.

This rearrangement joins TRBV15 to TRBJ2-7; 8 bases line up with TRBD2. This CDR3 contains 15 residues. Germline V gene lookup returns CDR1 LNHNV and CDR2 YYDKDF (reference sequence). J lost 2 bases, V lost 0 bases, and 3 bases had no gene match. The CDR3 DNA follows: TGTGCCACCAGCAGAGATTTCGGGGGGGCCTACGAGCAGTACTTC. The encoded protein is CATSRDFGGAYEQYF.

This chain uses TRBV6-5 with TRBJ1-2, with D possibly matching TRBD1 (6 bases). The V gene lost 4 bases and the J gene lost 4 bases, with 16 bases spanning the gap. Germline loops: CDR1 MNHEY, CDR2 SVGAGI. This CDR3 has 15 amino acids. The CDR3 DNA is TGTGCCAGCAGTTCCACAGGGAGACAGGCCTATGGCTACACCTTC. The encoded protein is CASSSTGRQAYGYTF.

The chain couples TRBV7-2 to TRBJ2-5; TRBD1 matches 10 bases. CDR1 and CDR2 (germline): SGHTA, FQGNSA. The CDR3 sequence is 14 residues long. Trimming removed 3 bases from V and 4 bases from J; junction bases left unmatched: 2. DNA for the CDR3: TGTGCCAGCAGCTTCGACAGGGGGCGAGAGACCCAGTACTTC. This encodes CASSFDRGRETQYF.

This clone has a handful of counts. The chain couples TRBV10-2 to TRBJ1-1; 11 bases are shared with TRBD1. Germline V lookup: CDR1 WSHSY, CDR2 SAAADI. CDR3 length: 16 residues. V was pared by 2 bases and J by 2 bases, with 4 bases of the junction left unmatched. This CDR3 is CASSEGQGAFNTEAFF. The CDR3 bases are TGCGCCAGCAGTGAGGGACAGGGGGCCTTCAACACTGAAGCTTTCTTT.

V gene TRBV4-2 combines with J gene TRBJ2-1; D is possibly TRBD2 (7 bases). Trimming cost V 0 bases and J 3 bases, with 12 bases left between them. The CDR3 is made up of 16 amino acids. Germline V CDR1 and CDR2: LGHNA, YNFKEQ. CDR3 sequence: CASSQEGGGVYNEQFF. CDR3 DNA: TGTGCCAGCAGCCAAGAAGGGGGAGGGGTCTACAATGAGCAGTTCTTC.

The chain recombines TRBV2 with TRBJ1-5, with a possible D match to TRBD1 (5 bases). CDR3 length: 18 residues. Germline CDR1 and CDR2: SNHLY and FYNNEI. V was pared by 0 bases and J by 0 bases, with 15 bases between. The CDR3 here is CASSEAAGIGDSNQPQHF. The DNA of the CDR3 is TGTGCCAGCAGTGAAGCGGCAGGGATTGGCGATAGCAATCAGCCCCAGCATTTT. Full variable domain (missing parts from reference TRBV2 and TRBJ1-5): EPEVTQTPSHQVTQMGQEVILRCVPISNHLYFYWYRQILGQKVEFLVSFYNNEISEKSEIFDDQFSVERPDGSNFTLKIRSTKLEDSAMYFCASSEAAGIGDSNQPQHFGDGTRLSIL.

This clone was observed a handful of times. The chain couples TRBV5-1 to TRBJ1-1; D may be TRBD1 (5 bases). CDR3 length: 13 amino acids. Germline values: CDR1 SGHRS, CDR2 YFSETQ. V was shortened by 5 bases and J by 1 base, with 9 bases between the two germline ends. The CDR3 DNA follows: TGCGCCAGCAGGGAAGGACAGAACACTGAAGCTTTCTTT. This translates into CASREGQNTEAFF.

The chain joins TRBV7-9 to TRBJ2-6, with 8 bases matching TRBD1. The CDR3 is 15 amino acids. V lost 5 bases and J lost 3; bases outside the gene matches: 3. The V gene's germline CDR1 is SEHNR and CDR2 FQNEAQ (reference sequence). The CDR3 reads CASSRTGNGANVLTF. The CDR3 DNA is TGTGCCAGCAGCCGGACAGGGAATGGGGCCAACGTCCTGACTTTC.

The chain carries TRBV11-2 and TRBJ2-7; 9 bases agree with TRBD1. CDR1 and CDR2 from the germline V gene are SGHAT and FQNNGV. The V segment lost 5 bases and the J segment 4 bases; nucleotides outside the gene matches: 6. The length of the CDR3 is 14 residues. CDR3 bases: TGTGCCAGCAGCCCAAGACAGGGGGGGTACGAGCAGTACTTC. Translation gives CASSPRQGGYEQYF.

In its sample, this clone was seen a few times. V usage is TRBV7-8 and J usage is TRBJ2-7; TRBD2 agrees at 10 bases. V shed 2 bases and J 0 bases; nucleotides not matched to a gene: 13. The CDR3 loop spans 19 amino acids. Germline CDR1 SGHVS, CDR2 FQNEAQ. Here the CDR3 reads CASSLTLAGWGVSSYEQYF. The CDR3 DNA follows: TGTGCCAGCAGCTTAACACTAGCGGGATGGGGGGTTAGCTCCTACGAGCAGTACTTC.

There are a few counts of this clone. The rearrangement links TRBV7-2 to TRBJ1-6, with no clear D. Germline lookup yields CDR1 SGHTA and CDR2 FQGNSA. Trimming shortened V by 5 bases and J by 7 bases, and 9 bases separated the two germline ends. CDR3 length equals 13 residues. In nucleotides, the CDR3 is TGTGCCAGCAGCCCCTCTCTCAATTCACCCCTCCACTTT. Protein sequence: CASSPSLNSPLHF.